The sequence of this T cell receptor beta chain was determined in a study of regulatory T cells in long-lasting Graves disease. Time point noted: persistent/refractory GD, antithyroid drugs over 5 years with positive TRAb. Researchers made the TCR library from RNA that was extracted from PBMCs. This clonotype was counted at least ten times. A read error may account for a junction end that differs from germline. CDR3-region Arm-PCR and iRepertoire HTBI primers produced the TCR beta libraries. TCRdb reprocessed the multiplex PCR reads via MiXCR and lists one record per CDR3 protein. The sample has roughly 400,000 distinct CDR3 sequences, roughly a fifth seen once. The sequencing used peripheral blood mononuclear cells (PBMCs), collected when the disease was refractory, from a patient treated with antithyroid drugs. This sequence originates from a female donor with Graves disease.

This CDR3 reads CASSEDGFGYGYTF. The CDR3, as DNA: TGTGCCAGCAGCGAAGACGGCTTTGGCTATGGCTACACCTTC. V and J are TRBV6-1 and TRBJ1-2; D ambiguous. The CDR3 runs to 14 residues. Germline V CDR1 and CDR2: MNHNS, SASEGT.